This passage covers 22 T cell receptor beta chains from one sample sequenced in a study of technical replicates of blood from several donors. This table comes from immunoSEQ multiplex PCR, and its TCRdb copy is limited to in-frame clones, with some not included. The data show over 55,000 clones, with roughly 86% seen just once and less than 6.5% held by the top ten. The sequenced sample consisted of PBMCs. The receptors originated from a human donor in good health. Some clones in this sample may be carry-over from other donors' samples.

The V and J genes are TRBV9 and TRBJ1-1, with TRBD1 as a possible D gene (5 bases). This CDR3 comprises 13 residues. The V end lost 7 bases, the J end lost 4 bases, and 14 bases lay between the germline ends. CDR1 is SGDLS and CDR2 is YYNGEE in the germline V gene. The CDR3 protein is CASAQETVTEAFF. The CDR3, as DNA: TGTGCCAGCGCTCAGGAGACAGTCACTGAAGCTTTCTTT.

In its sample, this clone was seen once. The rearrangement uses TRBV10-3 and TRBJ1-2, with a weak D call TRBD1 (5 bases). Per germline, CDR1 ENHRY and CDR2 SYGVKD. The CDR3 covers 11 residues. V lost 10 bases, J lost 6 bases, and 12 bases lay in between. The CDR3 spells CASRGVDGYTF. CDR3 sequence (DNA): TGTGCCAGTCGGGGGGTGGATGGCTACACCTTC.

The rearrangement uses TRBV2 and TRBJ2-2; 11 nucleotides agree with TRBD1. There are 17 residues in the CDR3. Unmatched junction bases numbered 9, after V lost 6 bases and J lost 3 bases. Germline V CDR1 and CDR2: SNHLY, FYNNEI. Here the CDR3 DNA reads TGTGCCAGCAGCGAAATGGGGGGACAGGGGGACACCGGGGAGCTGTTTTTT. Amino acids: CASSEMGGQGDTGELFF.

This clone has a handful of counts. The rearrangement joins TRBV6-6 to TRBJ1-2; no reliable D call. Germline V lookup: CDR1 MNHNY, CDR2 SVGAGI (reference sequence). The CDR3 runs 15 residues. V dropped 4 bases and J dropped 6 bases, with 18 bases sitting between them. This CDR3 reads CASSWAPEGKDGYTF. CDR3 nucleotides: TGTGCCAGCAGTTGGGCCCCGGAAGGAAAGGATGGCTACACCTTC.

CDR3 sequence: CASSLALAGGNTGELFF. The CDR3 region has the DNA TGTGCCAGCAGCTTAGCACTAGCGGGGGGAAACACCGGGGAGCTGTTTTTT. The V call is TRBV7-6, the J call TRBJ2-2, with 12 positions matching TRBD2. Trimming at V came to 0 bases and at J to 2 bases, leaving 1 base not matched to a gene. Germline V gives CDR1 SGHVS, CDR2 FNYEAQ. There are 17 residues in the CDR3.

The chain links TRBV4-3 to TRBJ2-3; TRBD1 aligns across 8 bases. Germline V gene data show CDR1 as LGHNA and CDR2 as YSLEER. With 3 bases clipped from V and 0 bases from J, the junction kept 2 bases outside the gene matches. The CDR3 spans 15 residues. DNA for the CDR3: TGCGCCAGCAGCCAGGGACAGGTCAGCACAGATACGCAGTATTTT. Protein: CASSQGQVSTDTQYF.

The V gene is TRBV30, the J gene TRBJ2-1; unclear D gene. CDR1 is GTSNPN, CDR2 SVGIG, per germline (reference sequence). This CDR3 region has 12 residues. Trimming pared 0 bases from V and 9 bases from J, leaving 9 bases between. Here the CDR3 reads CAWSVDTGEQFF. The CDR3 DNA follows: TGTGCCTGGAGTGTTGATACGGGTGAGCAGTTCTTC.

The CDR3 region is CASSLDTGGLSLSDTQYF. CDR3 coding DNA: TGTGCCAGCAGCTTGGACACAGGGGGCTTGTCGTTGTCAGATACGCAGTATTTT. V gene TRBV5-6 combines with J gene TRBJ2-3; 9 bases fit TRBD1. The J segment lost 4 bases and the V segment lost 0 bases, leaving 12 bases of the junction unmatched. CDR1 and CDR2 from the germline V gene are SGHDT and YYEEEE. The CDR3 spans 18 residues.

This clone has more than one count but fewer than ten. The chain is built from TRBV4-1 and TRBJ2-6; 9 positions agree with TRBD1. The CDR3 has 17 amino acids. CDR1 and CDR2 from the germline V gene are MGHRA and YSYEKL. V was pared by 5 bases and J by 0 bases, with 5 bases of the junction left unmatched. CDR3 sequence: CASSATGGISGANVLTF. As DNA, the CDR3 is TGCGCCAGCAGCGCGACAGGGGGAATCTCTGGGGCCAACGTCCTGACTTTC.

V gene TRBV2 combines with J gene TRBJ2-5, with 7 bases lining up with TRBD1. The ends lost 6 bases at V and 3 bases at J; junction bases unmatched: 4. The germline V gene encodes CDR1 SNHLY and CDR2 FYNNEI. The CDR3 sequence is 13 residues long. In DNA form, the CDR3 reads TGTGCCAGCAGGGCCGGGACAGAAGAGACCCAGTACTTC. Its translation: CASRAGTEETQYF.

The chain combines TRBV19 with TRBJ1-1; D uncertain. V lost 7 bases and J lost 7, with 19 bases in between. The germline V gene has CDR1 LNHDA and CDR2 SQIVND (reference sequence). This CDR3 has 14 amino acids. The CDR3 sequence is CASMGGRLWGEAFF. The CDR3 bases are TGTGCCAGTATGGGAGGCAGACTTTGGGGTGAAGCTTTCTTT.

The chain is built from TRBV19 and TRBJ2-1; 11 positions match TRBD1. Germline-derived CDR1 and CDR2 are LNHDA and SQIVND (reference sequence). The CDR3 consists of 14 residues. V shed 8 bases, J shed 9 bases, and the junction held 9 bases outside the gene matches. CDR3 nucleotides: TGTGCCAGTCTCCCGGGACAGGGGGTTAGTGAGCAGTTCTTC. It is translated as CASLPGQGVSEQFF.

The count of this clone is one. This rearrangement joins TRBV5-4 to TRBJ1-2; 9 nucleotides match TRBD1. This CDR3 region has 16 residues. The J segment lost 8 bases and the V segment lost 3 bases, leaving 14 bases of the junction unmatched. The germline V gene has CDR1 SGHNT and CDR2 YYREEE (reference sequence). The CDR3 is CASSSRTGAPLGGYTF. CDR3 nucleotides: TGTGCCAGCAGCTCGCGGACAGGGGCGCCCCTCGGGGGCTACACCTTC.

This clone was observed a handful of times. The chain has TRBV9 and TRBJ2-7; 7 bases are shared with TRBD2. The V gene's germline CDR1 is SGDLS and CDR2 YYNGEE. The CDR3 loop spans 14 amino acids. The J segment lost 3 bases and the V segment lost 0 bases, leaving 3 bases of the junction unmatched. The CDR3 here is CASSVATGGYEQYF. The CDR3 nucleotides read TGTGCCAGCAGCGTAGCAACGGGGGGCTACGAGCAGTACTTC.

In this sample, this clone turned up a few times. The rearrangement links TRBV7-9 to TRBJ2-5; the D is unclear. Germline CDR1 and CDR2: SEHNR and FQNEAQ (reference sequence). The CDR3 covers 13 residues. The V and J ends lost 4 bases and 2 bases respectively, with 8 bases between them. Written as DNA, the CDR3 is TGTGCCAGCAGCTCTCAGAATCAAGAGACCCAGTACTTC. It translates to CASSSQNQETQYF.

This clone was picked up a small number of times. The chain combines TRBV19 with TRBJ1-1; D gene uncertain. This CDR3 spans 12 amino acids. V was cut by 7 bases and J by 5 bases, with 11 bases left in between. Germline-derived CDR1 and CDR2 are LNHDA and SQIVND (reference sequence). The CDR3 loop reads CASTFRGTEAFF. The CDR3 nucleotides are TGTGCCAGTACCTTCCGGGGAACTGAAGCTTTCTTT.

CDR3 coding DNA: TGTGCCTGGAACAGGGGACCCTCCTATGGCTACACCTTC. Encoded protein: CAWNRGPSYGYTF. This sequence joins TRBV30 and TRBJ1-2; TRBD1 agrees at 7 bases. The J segment lost 4 bases and the V segment lost 4 bases, leaving 6 bases of the junction unmatched. The CDR3 length is 13 residues. Germline lookup yields CDR1 GTSNPN and CDR2 SVGIG (reference sequence).

The V and J genes are TRBV2 and TRBJ1-3, with 8 nucleotides matching TRBD1. The CDR3 has 15 residues. Germline V gene data show CDR1 as SNHLY and CDR2 as FYNNEI. Trimming at V came to 5 bases and at J to 3 bases, leaving 6 bases not matched to a gene. CDR3 region: CASSRTGSGGNTIYF. The CDR3 DNA reads as TGTGCCAGCAGTCGGACAGGGTCAGGTGGAAACACCATATATTTT.

This CDR3 reads CAISGQGNDEQYF. In nucleotides, the CDR3 is TGTGCCATCAGTGGTCAGGGAAACGACGAGCAGTACTTC. The chain links TRBV10-3 to TRBJ2-7, with a weak D call TRBD1 (5 bases). Per the germline V gene, CDR1 is ENHRY and CDR2 is SYGVKD. V lost 4 bases to trimming and J lost 5 bases, with 12 bases between them. CDR3 length: 13 amino acids.

The chain is built from TRBV19 and TRBJ2-7; TRBD1 agrees at 9 bases. The CDR3 runs to 15 residues. The ends lost 11 bases at V and 3 bases at J; junction bases unmatched: 14. The germline V gene encodes CDR1 LNHDA and CDR2 SQIVND (reference sequence). The CDR3 sequence: CAWDRASFPVYEQYF. For the CDR3, the DNA is TGTGCCTGGGACAGGGCCTCTTTCCCCGTCTACGAGCAGTACTTC.

The V gene is TRBV25-1, the J gene TRBJ2-4; 13 bases are a match to TRBD2. Trimming removed 4 bases from V and 7 bases from J; junction bases left unmatched: 13. The germline V gene has CDR1 MGHDK and CDR2 SYGVNS. This CDR3 has 18 amino acids. The CDR3, as DNA: TGTGCCAGCAGTGCCCAAACTAGCGGGGGGGCCGGTCTTAACATTCAGTACTTC. It codes for CASSAQTSGGAGLNIQYF.

The V and J genes are TRBV4-3 and TRBJ2-2; D uncertain. CDR1 and CDR2 (germline): LGHNA, YSLEER. V was pared by 4 bases and J by 6 bases, with 18 bases between. The CDR3 is made up of 16 amino acids. The CDR3 sequence: CASSPDQLIRAGELFF. The DNA for the CDR3 is TGCGCCAGCAGCCCCGATCAACTTATAAGAGCCGGGGAGCTGTTTTTT.